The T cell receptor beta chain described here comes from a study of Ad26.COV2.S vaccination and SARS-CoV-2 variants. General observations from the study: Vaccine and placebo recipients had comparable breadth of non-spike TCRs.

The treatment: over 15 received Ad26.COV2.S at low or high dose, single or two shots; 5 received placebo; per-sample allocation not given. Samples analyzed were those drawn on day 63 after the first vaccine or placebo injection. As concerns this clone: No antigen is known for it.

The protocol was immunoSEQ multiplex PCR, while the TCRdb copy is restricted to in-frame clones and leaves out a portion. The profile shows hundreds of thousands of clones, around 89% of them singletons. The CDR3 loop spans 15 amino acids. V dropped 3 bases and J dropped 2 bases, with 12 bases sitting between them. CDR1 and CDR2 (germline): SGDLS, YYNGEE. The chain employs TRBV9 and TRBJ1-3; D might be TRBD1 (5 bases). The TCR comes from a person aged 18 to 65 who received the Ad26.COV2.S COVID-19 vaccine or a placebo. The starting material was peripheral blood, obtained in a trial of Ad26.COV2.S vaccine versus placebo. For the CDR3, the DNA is TGTGCCAGCAGCGGCCTCGGGACTCCTGGAAACACCATATATTTT. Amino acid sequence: CASSGLGTPGNTIYF.